This TCR beta chain was captured by sequencing in a study of OX40 agonist ivuxolimab in advanced cancers. About the research overall: A diagnosis of hepatocellular carcinoma, melanoma, renal cell or head and neck cancer was present in dose-escalation patients. Patients achieving partial responses numbered three: one hepatocellular carcinoma case and two cutaneous melanoma cases.

Study-level results: The antigens recognized by the expanded peripheral T cells, that is their antigen specificity, were not determined. The study observed clonal expansion of CD4+ and CD8+ blood T cells by week 6 at 0.1 to 3.0 mg/kg.

The data were produced by immunoSEQ multiplex PCR, yet TCRdb's version contains in-frame clones alone and is incomplete. The data show some 83,000 clones, approximately 84% seen once. Turning to this clone: Its cognate antigen is unknown.

The sequenced sample was CD4+ or CD8+ T cells sorted from blood, obtained in a trial of the OX40 agonist ivuxolimab. The source of this sequence is an adult with an advanced solid tumor such as melanoma, head and neck, liver or kidney cancer.

The CDR3 nucleotides read TGTGCCAGCATCCTCCGGGGACACCATAATTCACCCCTCCACTTT. The encoded protein is CASILRGHHNSPLHF. The chain employs TRBV5-6 and TRBJ1-6; weak D call: TRBD1 (6 bases). This CDR3 spans 15 amino acids. V lost 6 bases to trimming and J lost 5 bases, with 15 bases between them. CDR1 and CDR2 from the germline V gene are SGHDT and YYEEEE. The full variable domain, completed using reference TRBV5-6 and TRBJ1-6, is DAGVTQSPTHLIKTRGQQVTLRCSPKSGHDTVSWYQQALGQGPQFIFQYYEEEERQRGNFPDRFSGHQFPNYSSELNVNALLLGDSALYLCASILRGHHNSPLHFGNGTRLTVT.